The clone carrying this TCR beta chain was observed a few times. Antigen specificity is unknown. CDR1 and CDR2 (germline): SEHNR, FQNEAQ (reference sequence). Germline trimming cut 4 bases from V and 0 bases from J; bases unmatched to any gene: 5. CDR3 length: 16 residues. This sample was included in a study of cytomegalovirus exposure and HLA in healthy donors. On the study more broadly: Of several hundred genotyped donors, 65% to 85% clustered with self-reported Caucasian donors.

This PCR relied on a set of 60 Vbeta primers and 13 Jbeta primers. Clones were read by immunoSEQ multiplex PCR, and TCRdb kept only the in-frame ones, dropping some. The table has more than 95,000 clones, 10% seen once. Donors were nominally healthy when sampled, though unrecorded immune exposures were likely. General study findings and limits: An analysis was carried out at a later point. It showed that HLA-associated TCR beta chains were more clonally expanded than equally common non-associated chains. Later work found most CMV-associated TCR beta chains apparently HLA-restricted.

Specimen: PBMCs. The clonotype originates from a man aged 35-49 years in good health and CMV-seropositive. V is TRBV7-9 and J is TRBJ2-1; 8 bases match TRBD2. CDR3 sequence reads: CASSSNSGSSYNEQFF. Here the CDR3 DNA reads TGTGCCAGCAGCTCAAACAGCGGGAGCTCCTACAATGAGCAGTTCTTC.